The sequence of this T cell receptor beta chain was determined in a study of T cells in Graves' hyperthyroidism and ophthalmopathy. General study results and limits: Most expanded thyroid clonotypes above 0.001 recurred in blood.

On this clonotype itself: As yet, its antigen is unknown.

RNA transcripts were the template for amplifying TCR beta CDR3 regions. Initially, a first-round RT-PCR of the TCR CDR3 employed the HTBI primer set. TCRdb reprocessed the multiplex PCR reads with MiXCR, giving one entry per CDR3 protein. The sample contains about 420,000 distinct CDR3 sequences, about an eighth of which appear only once. Germline V gene data show CDR1 as MGHRA and CDR2 as YSYEKL. Deletions cut 0 bases from V and 5 bases from J, with 12 bases between. The CDR3 runs 15 residues. The clonotype originates from a woman aged 18-35 years with Graves' hyperthyroidism. Material: blood. The chain links TRBV4-1 to TRBJ2-3, with a weak D call TRBD1 (6 bases). Here the CDR3 DNA reads TGCGCCAGCAGCCAAGATATGGGGGCTGGAGATACGCAGTATTTT. Its translation is CASSQDMGAGDTQYF.